The source of this T cell receptor beta chain is a study of radiotherapy plus CTLA-4 blockade in lung cancer. Study information: Objective responses were documented in 15% to 20% of patients, with disease control in around 31%.

Enrolled patients, whose metastatic non-small-cell lung cancer was chemo-refractory, received focal radiation plus CTLA-4 blockade with ipilimumab. J lost 6 bases, V lost 4 bases, and 7 bases had no gene match. This CDR3 has 15 residues. CDR1 is MNHNS, CDR2 SASEGT, per germline. General observations from the study: Together with interferon-beta, which increased in serum after radiation, early dynamic changes in blood T cell clones were reportedly the best predictors of response. Peripheral blood showed expansion of tumor-derived TCR clones after radiotherapy and ipilimumab.

Clones were read by immunoSEQ multiplex PCR, and TCRdb kept only the in-frame ones, dropping some. The sample lists over 60,000 clones, roughly 86% seen once, with over 0.75% in the top ten. As regards this clone: The antigen is undetermined.

V and J are TRBV6-1 and TRBJ2-1; 9 bases agree with TRBD1. The source of this sequence is a human donor with non-small cell lung cancer who had stable disease on radiotherapy plus ipilimumab. The sequencing here drew on peripheral blood, taken from a patient treated with radiotherapy plus ipilimumab. The CDR3 region is CASSGGGTGSNEQFF. CDR3 sequence (DNA): TGTGCCAGCAGTGGAGGCGGGACAGGGAGCAATGAGCAGTTCTTC.